Included here is one T cell receptor (beta chain) sequence, with context. This sample is part of a study of OX40 agonist ivuxolimab in advanced cancers. On the study more broadly: Across the patients, intravenous ivuxolimab was delivered every 2 weeks at 0.01 to 10 mg/kg. Recorded diagnoses for dose-escalation patients were hepatocellular carcinoma, melanoma, renal cell or head and neck cancer.

The protocol was immunoSEQ multiplex PCR, while the TCRdb copy is restricted to in-frame clones and leaves out a portion. The table lists about 100,000 clones, 91% of them singletons. This CDR3 is built from 14 residues. The V and J ends lost 5 bases and 0 bases respectively, with 10 bases between them. Germline CDR1 and CDR2: PRHDT and FYEKMQ (reference sequence). The rearrangement joins TRBV13 to TRBJ1-1; no definite D call. The clonotype was recovered from an adult with an advanced solid tumor such as melanoma, head and neck, liver or kidney cancer. Sample: CD4+ or CD8+ T cells sorted from blood, taken in a trial of the OX40 agonist ivuxolimab. CDR3 sequence (DNA): TGTGCCAGCAGCCAGCTACCCATGAACACTGAAGCTTTCTTT. This codes for CASSQLPMNTEAFF.